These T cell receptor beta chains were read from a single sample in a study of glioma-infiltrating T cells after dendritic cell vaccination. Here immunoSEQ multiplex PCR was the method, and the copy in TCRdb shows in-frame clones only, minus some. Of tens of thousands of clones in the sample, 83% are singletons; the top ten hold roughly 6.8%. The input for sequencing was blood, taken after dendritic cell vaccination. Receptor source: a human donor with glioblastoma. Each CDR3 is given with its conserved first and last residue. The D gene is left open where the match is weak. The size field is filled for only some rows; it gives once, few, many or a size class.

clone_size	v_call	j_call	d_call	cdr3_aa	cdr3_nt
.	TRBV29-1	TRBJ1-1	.	CSVGIRQGFTENTEAFF	TGCAGCGTTGGAATTCGGCAGGGTTTTACTGAGAACACTGAAGCTTTCTTT
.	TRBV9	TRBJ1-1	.	CASSVVGDNTEAFF	TGTGCCAGCAGCGTAGTCGGGGATAACACTGAAGCTTTCTTT
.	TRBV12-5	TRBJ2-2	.	CASGSGKLVVGELFF	TGTGCTAGTGGCTCAGGGAAGCTAGTGGTCGGGGAGCTGTTTTTT
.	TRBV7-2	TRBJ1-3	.	CASSLMTGEGNTIYF	TGTGCCAGCAGCTTAATGACGGGGGAAGGAAACACCATATATTTT
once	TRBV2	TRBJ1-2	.	CASREDGPGCTF	TGTGCCAGCAGGGAGGACGGGCCAGGCTGCACCTTC
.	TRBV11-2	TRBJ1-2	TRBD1	CASSADRGGGYTF	TGTGCCAGCAGCGCCGACAGGGGAGGGGGCTACACCTTC
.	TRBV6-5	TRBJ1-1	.	CATHRGTNTEAFF	TGTGCCACTCACCGGGGGACGAACACTGAAGCTTTCTTT
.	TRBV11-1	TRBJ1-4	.	CASSLTPGLENEKLFF	TGTGCCAGCAGCTTAACACCGGGACTGGAGAATGAAAAACTGTTTTTT
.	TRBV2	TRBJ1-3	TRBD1	CASSGDRVGNTIYF	TGTGCCAGCAGTGGAGACAGGGTAGGAAACACCATATATTTT
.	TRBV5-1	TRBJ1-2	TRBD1	CASSLGQYYGYTF	TGCGCCAGCAGCCTGGGACAGTACTATGGCTACACCTTC
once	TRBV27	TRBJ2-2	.	CASSYGGPGELFF	TGTGCCAGCAGTTACGGGGGGCCCGGGGAGCTGTTTTTT
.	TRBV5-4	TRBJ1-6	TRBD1	CASSKTGAANSPLHF	TGTGCCAGCAGCAAAACAGGGGCGGCCAATTCACCCCTCCACTTT
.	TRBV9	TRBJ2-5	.	CASSPGQYQETQYF	TGTGCCAGCAGCCCCGGACAGTACCAAGAGACCCAGTACTTC
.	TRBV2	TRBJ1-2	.	CASSLDSGARGYTF	TGTGCCAGCAGCCTCGACAGTGGAGCGCGAGGCTACACCTTC
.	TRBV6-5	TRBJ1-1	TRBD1	CASSYGQGGTEAFF	TGTGCCAGCAGTTACGGACAGGGGGGCACTGAAGCTTTCTTT
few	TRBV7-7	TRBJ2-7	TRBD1	CASSADRGWEQYF	TGTGCTAGCAGCGCAGACAGGGGCTGGGAGCAGTACTTC
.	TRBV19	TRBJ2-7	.	CASSAESEQYF	TGTGCCAGTAGTGCGGAGAGCGAGCAGTACTTC
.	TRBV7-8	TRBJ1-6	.	CASSEAAQGTSPLHF	TGTGCCAGCAGTGAGGCTGCACAGGGTACTTCACCCCTCCACTTT
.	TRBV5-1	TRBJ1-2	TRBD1	CASSLSRGWFRYGYTF	TGCGCCAGCAGCTTGTCCAGGGGGTGGTTTCGCTATGGCTACACCTTC
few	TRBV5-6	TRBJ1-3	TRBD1	CASSLETGVNTIYF	TGTGCCAGCAGCTTAGAGACAGGGGTCAACACCATATATTTT
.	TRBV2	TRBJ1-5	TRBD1	CASNQDRGLYGNQPQHF	TGTGCCAGCAACCAAGACAGGGGGCTTTATGGCAATCAGCCCCAGCATTTT
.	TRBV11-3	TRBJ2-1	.	CASSLDWQGNEQFF	TGTGCCAGCAGCTTAGATTGGCAGGGCAATGAGCAGTTCTTC
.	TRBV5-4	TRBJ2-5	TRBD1	CASSLPGQGKETQYF	TGTGCCAGCAGCTTGCCGGGACAGGGGAAGGAGACCCAGTACTTC
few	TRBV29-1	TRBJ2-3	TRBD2	CGHSGGTDTQYF	TGCGGACATAGCGGGGGCACAGATACGCAGTATTTT
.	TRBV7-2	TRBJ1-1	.	CASSISGGGLNTEAFF	TGTGCCAGCAGCATATCGGGGGGTGGGCTGAACACTGAAGCTTTCTTT
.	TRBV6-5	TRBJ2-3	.	CASSYGGGGNTDTQYF	TGTGCCAGCAGTTACGGTGGCGGGGGCAACACAGATACGCAGTATTTT
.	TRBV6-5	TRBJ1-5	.	CASMRGYSNQPQHF	TGTGCCAGCATGAGGGGGTATAGCAATCAGCCCCAGCATTTT
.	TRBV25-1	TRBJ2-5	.	CASSATETFETQYF	TGTGCCAGCAGTGCCACAGAGACCTTCGAGACCCAGTACTTC
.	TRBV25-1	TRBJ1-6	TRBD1	CASSESGQAPLHF	TGTGCCAGCAGTGAATCGGGACAGGCACCCCTCCACTTT
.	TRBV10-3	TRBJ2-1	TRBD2	CAIRPSGGDGNEQFF	TGTGCCATCAGGCCTAGCGGGGGGGACGGCAATGAGCAGTTCTTC
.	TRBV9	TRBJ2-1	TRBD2	CASSPGGSGGYNEQFF	TGTGCCAGCAGCCCGGGAGGCAGCGGGGGATATAATGAGCAGTTCTTC
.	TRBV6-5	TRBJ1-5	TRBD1	CASRGQNNQPQHF	TGTGCCAGCAGGGGACAGAACAATCAGCCCCAGCATTTT
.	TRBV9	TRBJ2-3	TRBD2	CASSATSGLSTDTQYF	TGTGCCAGCAGCGCCACTAGCGGACTTAGCACAGATACGCAGTATTTT
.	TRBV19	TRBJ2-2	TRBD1	CASSSRTGGFGTGELFF	TGTGCCAGTAGTTCTCGGACAGGGGGCTTCGGCACCGGGGAGCTGTTTTTT
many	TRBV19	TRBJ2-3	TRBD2	CASSIGLGGTQYF	TGTGCCAGTAGTATCGGTTTGGGAGGGACGCAGTATTTT
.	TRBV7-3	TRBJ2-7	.	CASSLRRSGSYEQYF	TGTGCCAGCAGCCTCAGGAGGTCTGGCTCCTACGAGCAGTACTTC
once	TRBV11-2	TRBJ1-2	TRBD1	CASSLARTGVDRYGYTF	TGTGCCAGCAGCTTAGCCCGGACAGGGGTGGATAGGTATGGCTACACCTTC
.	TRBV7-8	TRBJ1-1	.	CASSAVQGFTEAFF	TGTGCCAGCAGCGCAGTACAGGGATTCACTGAAGCTTTCTTT
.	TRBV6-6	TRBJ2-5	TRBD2	CASSTRTSGPKETQYF	TGTGCCAGCAGTACGAGGACTAGCGGGCCAAAAGAGACCCAGTACTTC
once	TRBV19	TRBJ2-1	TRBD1	CASSRTGDGNEQFF	TGTGCCAGTAGTAGGACAGGTGACGGCAATGAGCAGTTCTTC
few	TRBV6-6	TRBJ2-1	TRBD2	CASSRPQIAGNNEQFF	TGTGCCAGCAGTCGACCCCAAATAGCGGGGAACAATGAGCAGTTCTTC
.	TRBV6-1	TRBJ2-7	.	CASAGSGLQTF	TGTGCCAGCGCTGGCTCGGGACTCCAGACCTTC
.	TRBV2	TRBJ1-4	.	CASSVQGTNEKLFF	TGTGCCAGCAGTGTACAGGGCACTAATGAAAAACTGTTTTTT
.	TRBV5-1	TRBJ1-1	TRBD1	CASSPRQGMNTEAFF	TGCGCCAGCAGCCCAAGACAGGGGATGAACACTGAAGCTTTCTTT
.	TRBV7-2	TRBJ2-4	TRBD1	CASSLAAGGNIQYF	TGTGCCAGCAGCTTAGCGGCAGGGGGAAACATTCAGTACTTC